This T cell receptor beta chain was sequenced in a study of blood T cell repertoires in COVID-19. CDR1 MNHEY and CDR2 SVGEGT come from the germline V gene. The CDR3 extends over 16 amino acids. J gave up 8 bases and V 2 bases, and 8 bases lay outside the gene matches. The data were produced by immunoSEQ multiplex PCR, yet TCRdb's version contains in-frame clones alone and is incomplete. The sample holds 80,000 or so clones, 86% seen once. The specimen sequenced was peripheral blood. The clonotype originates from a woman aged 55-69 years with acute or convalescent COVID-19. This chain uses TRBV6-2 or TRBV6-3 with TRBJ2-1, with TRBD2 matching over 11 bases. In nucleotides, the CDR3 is TGTGCCAGCAGTTACGCCTTAGCGGGGGGGACGGATGAGCAGTTCTTC. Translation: CASSYALAGGTDEQFF.